The present T cell receptor (beta chain) was sequenced within a study of blood T cell repertoires in COVID-19. Across the whole study: Samples of COVID-19 (acute and convalescent) were obtained from the United States, Italy and Spain.

The V end lost 7 bases, the J end lost 1 base, and 16 bases lay between the germline ends. CDR1 KGHSH and CDR2 LQKENI come from the germline V gene. CDR3 size: 15 residues. The table came from immunoSEQ multiplex PCR; TCRdb's copy has only in-frame clones and leaves some out. The data contain approximately 300,000 clones, approximately 90% of them singletons. The sequenced material came from peripheral blood. The sequence was collected from a young man with acute or convalescent COVID-19. The gene calls are TRBV18 and TRBJ2-5; tentative D call: TRBD1 (6 bases). The CDR3 sequence: CASFRASTGQETQYF. In DNA, the CDR3 is TGTGCCAGCTTTCGGGCATCGACAGGCCAAGAGACCCAGTACTTC.